The 28 T cell receptor beta chains given below trace back to one sample, sequenced in a study of blood T cell repertoires in COVID-19. TCRdb keeps only in-frame clones here, not all; method: immunoSEQ multiplex PCR. The sample consists of 250,000 to 300,000 clones, about 88% of them appearing once. The source material was peripheral blood. All receptors come from a woman aged 55-69 years with acute or convalescent COVID-19.

The rearrangement links TRBV19 to TRBJ2-1; possibly TRBD2 for D (5 bases). Trimming left V 3 bases short and J 1 base short, with 13 bases between. Germline V gene data show CDR1 as LNHDA and CDR2 as SQIVND (reference sequence). This CDR3 spans 16 amino acids. The DNA for the CDR3 is TGTGCCAGTAGTATTGGTTCCGGGGTTTCCTACAATGAGCAGTTCTTC. This encodes CASSIGSGVSYNEQFF.

V usage is TRBV23-1 and J usage is TRBJ2-1; 12 nucleotides line up with TRBD1. TRBV23-1 is placed among ORFs of uncertain function. V shed 3 bases and J 2 bases; nucleotides not matched to a gene: 11. The CDR3 is 19 amino acids. The CDR3 nucleotides read TGCGCCAGCAGTCACACCGGGACAGGGGGCTGGGTGCCCTACAATGAGCAGTTCTTC. Protein: CASSHTGTGGWVPYNEQFF.

The chain combines TRBV5-6 with TRBJ1-1, with 11 positions matching TRBD1. This CDR3 contains 16 residues. The J segment lost 3 bases and the V segment lost 5 bases, leaving 9 bases of the junction unmatched. The germline V gene encodes CDR1 SGHDT and CDR2 YYEEEE. The CDR3 loop is CASRPDRGRIDTEAFF. For the CDR3, the DNA is TGTGCCAGCAGACCGGACAGGGGGCGAATTGACACTGAAGCTTTCTTT. The complete variable domain, with remaining parts taken from reference TRBV5-6 and TRBJ1-1, reads DAGVTQSPTHLIKTRGQQVTLRCSPKSGHDTVSWYQQALGQGPQFIFQYYEEEERQRGNFPDRFSGHQFPNYSSELNVNALLLGDSALYLCASRPDRGRIDTEAFFGQGTRLTVV.

V and J are TRBV24-1 and TRBJ2-7; tentatively, D is TRBD2 (5 bases). The CDR3 runs to 17 residues. CDR1 is KGHDR, CDR2 SFDVKD, per germline. V was pared by 0 bases and J by 5 bases, with 19 bases between. The CDR3 DNA reads as TGTGCCACCAGTGATTTGCGCGTCTTTTGTTCCGGGGACGAGCAGTACTTC. Its protein is CATSDLRVFCSGDEQYF.

This clone showed up just once. V gene TRBV7-9 combines with J gene TRBJ2-7; D ambiguous. The CDR3 extends over 15 amino acids. Trimming removed 5 bases at V and 0 bases at J, with 14 bases between. The germline V gene has CDR1 SEHNR and CDR2 FQNEAQ (reference sequence). DNA of the CDR3: TGTGCCAGCAGCGTTAGTGGTCTAGGCTCCTACGAGCAGTACTTC. Translating gives CASSVSGLGSYEQYF.

This clone was counted only a few times. The V and J genes are TRBV2 and TRBJ2-7; 9 bases match TRBD2. CDR3 length equals 14 residues. Germline V gives CDR1 SNHLY, CDR2 FYNNEI. J gave up 3 bases and V 6 bases, and 6 bases lay outside the gene matches. The CDR3 sequence: CASRYSGSGYEQYF. In DNA, the CDR3 is TGTGCCAGCAGGTATAGCGGGAGCGGCTACGAGCAGTACTTC.

The chain links TRBV7-9 to TRBJ1-1, with 10 bases identical to TRBD1. J was trimmed by 0 bases and V by 0 bases; bases with no gene match: 7. This CDR3 region has 18 residues. CDR1 is SEHNR and CDR2 is FQNEAQ in the germline V gene (reference sequence). This chain's CDR3 is CASSLARGQGRVNTEAFF. The CDR3 coding sequence is TGTGCCAGCAGCTTAGCGAGGGGACAGGGGCGAGTGAACACTGAAGCTTTCTTT.

The V gene is TRBV2, the J gene TRBJ1-2, with D possibly being TRBD1 (6 bases). Germline-derived CDR1 and CDR2 are SNHLY and FYNNEI. Deletions cut 6 bases from V and 3 bases from J, with 17 bases between. The CDR3 is 15 amino acids. The CDR3 reads CASSGGRGADYGYTF. In DNA, the CDR3 is TGTGCCAGCAGCGGCGGCAGGGGCGCGGACTATGGCTACACCTTC. The whole variable domain, filled in from reference TRBV2 and TRBJ1-2, reads EPEVTQTPSHQVTQMGQEVILRCVPISNHLYFYWYRQILGQKVEFLVSFYNNEISEKSEIFDDQFSVERPDGSNFTLKIRSTKLEDSAMYFCASSGGRGADYGYTFGSGTRLTVV.

This clone came up once. This chain links TRBV6-2 or TRBV6-3 with TRBJ2-2; 12 bases fit TRBD2. The CDR3 spans 17 residues. The V segment lost 2 bases and the J segment 3 bases; nucleotides outside the gene matches: 4. Germline V gene data show CDR1 as MNHEY and CDR2 as SVGEGT. This chain's CDR3 is CASSYPSGGADTGELFF. The CDR3 coding sequence is TGTGCCAGCAGTTACCCTAGCGGGGGGGCCGACACCGGGGAGCTGTTTTTT.

This sequence joins TRBV19 and TRBJ1-1; D is undetermined. Germline-derived CDR1 and CDR2 are LNHDA and SQIVND (reference sequence). The length of the CDR3 is 15 residues. The germline V and J ends were trimmed by 9 bases and 1 base, with 18 bases remaining between them. The CDR3 coding sequence is TGTGCCAGCGCGGGGAGAACCAGGAGGAACACTGAAGCTTTCTTT. Its translation is CASAGRTRRNTEAFF. Complete variable domain (other parts from reference TRBV19 and TRBJ1-1): DGGITQSPKYLFRKEGQNVTLSCEQNLNHDAMYWYRQDPGQGLRLIYYSQIVNDFQKGDIAEGYSVSREKKESFPLTVTSAQKNPTAFYLCASAGRTRRNTEAFFGQGTRLTVV.

The CDR3 coding sequence is TGTGCCAGCAGTTTATTGGGAGGCAGGGGGCTTAATCAGCCCCAGCATTTT. Encoded protein: CASSLLGGRGLNQPQHF. The V gene is TRBV28, the J gene TRBJ1-5; 8 bases map to TRBD1. After removal of 1 base from V and 4 bases from J, the junction contained 9 bases not matched to a gene. CDR3 length: 17 amino acids. Germline assignment: CDR1 MDHEN and CDR2 SYDVKM.

This clone was detected only a few times. V gene TRBV7-9 combines with J gene TRBJ2-7; TRBD2 might be the D (5 bases). This CDR3 region has 18 residues. In germline, CDR1 is SEHNR, CDR2 FQNEAQ (reference sequence). Trimming stripped 3 bases from V and 7 bases from J, with 28 bases between. CDR3 sequence reads: CASSFDVGRVASSGEQYF. The CDR3 DNA follows: TGTGCCAGCAGCTTCGATGTTGGCCGCGTGGCAAGTTCGGGAGAGCAGTACTTC.

The chain employs TRBV9 and TRBJ2-1; the D gene is possibly TRBD1 (7 bases). Between the trimmed V and J ends, which lost 4 bases and 8 bases, there was a span of 22 bases. This CDR3 comprises 16 residues. Germline CDR1 reads SGDLS; CDR2 reads YYNGEE. CDR3 in amino acids: CASSSLGGGGMDEQFF. CDR3 DNA: TGTGCCAGCAGCTCCCTAGGAGGGGGCGGTATGGATGAGCAGTTCTTC. Supplemented by reference TRBV9 and TRBJ2-1, the full variable domain reads DSGVTQTPKHLITATGQRVTLRCSPRSGDLSVYWYQQSLDQGLQFLIQYYNGEERAKGNILERFSAQQFPDLHSELNLSSLELGDSALYFCASSSLGGGGMDEQFFGPGTRLTVL.

The chain employs TRBV18 and TRBJ2-7; TRBD1 aligns across 8 bases. The germline CDR1 and CDR2 sequences are KGHSH and LQKENI. J was trimmed by 6 bases and V by 2 bases; bases with no gene match: 12. The CDR3 runs 16 residues. This CDR3 reads CASSPSGGQAIREQYF. The CDR3 region has the DNA TGTGCCAGCTCACCATCTGGGGGACAGGCGATCCGCGAGCAGTACTTC. The full variable domain, completed using reference TRBV18 and TRBJ2-7, is NAGVMQNPRHLVRRRGQEARLRCSPMKGHSHVYWYRQLPEEGLKFMVYLQKENIIDESGMPKERFSAEFPKEGPSILRIQQVVRGDSAAYFCASSPSGGQAIREQYFGPGTRLTVT.

The J gene is TRBJ2-1, the V gene TRBV11-3; tentative D call: TRBD1 (6 bases). V gave up 3 bases and J gave up 4 bases, with 10 bases separating them. CDR3 length: 14 residues. The germline CDR1 and CDR2 sequences are SGHNT and YENEEA. The CDR3 reads CASSLGHTYNEQFF. As DNA, the CDR3 is TGTGCCAGCAGCTTGGGACATACTTACAATGAGCAGTTCTTC.

The chain is built from TRBV7-9 and TRBJ2-5; 11 positions match TRBD1. Germline CDR1 is SEHNR and CDR2 is FQNEAQ (reference sequence). The CDR3 covers 16 residues. V lost 6 bases to trimming and J lost 5 bases; unmatched junction nucleotides: 11. The CDR3 sequence is CASSRGRDRGGETQYF. The CDR3 bases are TGTGCCAGCAGTCGGGGCCGGGACAGGGGGGGGGAGACCCAGTACTTC.

The rearrangement uses TRBV7-2 and TRBJ1-6, with D tentatively TRBD1 (5 bases). V was cut by 5 bases and J by 10 bases, with 21 bases left in between. In germline, CDR1 is SGHTA, CDR2 FQGNSA. The CDR3 is 16 residues long. DNA for the CDR3: TGTGCCAGCAGCCAACGAGCCGCCAGGGCGGGGTCACCCCTCCACTTT. It is translated as CASSQRAARAGSPLHF.

The chain joins TRBV25-1 to TRBJ1-1; 7 nucleotides line up with TRBD1. The junction had 7 bases not matched to a gene; V was cut back by 2 bases and J by 4 bases. This CDR3 comprises 15 residues. Germline assignment: CDR1 MGHDK and CDR2 SYGVNS. CDR3 DNA: TGTGCCAGCAGTGAACCAGGGGGGTTAGGCACTGAAGCTTTCTTT. It translates to CASSEPGGLGTEAFF.

The chain has TRBV6-5 and TRBJ1-6; the match to TRBD1 covers 7 bases. In germline, CDR1 is MNHEY, CDR2 SVGAGI. The CDR3 is 16 amino acids. Germline trimming cut 0 bases from V and 6 bases from J; bases unmatched to any gene: 5. The CDR3 sequence is CASSYSTGWSNSPLHF. For the CDR3, the DNA is TGTGCCAGCAGTTACTCGACAGGGTGGAGTAATTCACCCCTCCACTTT.

The V and J genes are TRBV11-2 and TRBJ2-3; a possible D gene is TRBD2 (6 bases). V lost 0 bases and J lost 8, with 12 bases in between. Germline lookup yields CDR1 SGHAT and CDR2 FQNNGV. The length of the CDR3 is 14 residues. The CDR3 loop reads CASSLDPTSLTQYF. CDR3 sequence (DNA): TGTGCCAGCAGCTTAGACCCCACTAGCCTTACGCAGTATTTT.

V usage is TRBV4-2 and J usage is TRBJ1-6, with D perhaps matching TRBD1 (6 bases). Germline-derived CDR1 and CDR2 are LGHNA and YNFKEQ. V was cut by 0 bases and J by 0 bases, with 12 bases left in between. The CDR3 extends over 18 amino acids. DNA of the CDR3: TGTGCCAGCAGCCAAGATACCCAGGGGTCCTCCTATAATTCACCCCTCCACTTT. Translated, it gives CASSQDTQGSSYNSPLHF.

The gene calls are TRBV4-3 and TRBJ1-3; D gene unclear. CDR3 length: 16 amino acids. V was pared by 0 bases and J by 0 bases, with 9 bases between. Germline loops: CDR1 LGHNA, CDR2 YSLEER. CDR3 protein: CASSQDPLPSGNTIYF. The CDR3 DNA sequence: TGCGCCAGCAGCCAAGACCCCCTTCCCTCTGGAAACACCATATATTTT.

This clone was seen a few times. CDR3 nucleotide sequence: TGTGCCAGCAGTCCAAGACTAGCGGGGGACTCCTACGAGCAGTACTTC. It is translated as CASSPRLAGDSYEQYF. J is TRBJ2-7 and V is TRBV27, with TRBD2 identical over 12 bases. This CDR3 is built from 16 residues. Germline V gives CDR1 MNHEY, CDR2 SMNVEV (reference sequence). The J segment lost 0 bases and the V segment lost 5 bases, leaving 5 bases of the junction unmatched.

The V gene is TRBV6-1, the J gene TRBJ2-4; maybe TRBD2 (5 bases). Trimming left V 1 base short and J 1 base short, with 5 bases between. The germline V gene has CDR1 MNHNS and CDR2 SASEGT. This CDR3 has 14 residues. The CDR3 region has the DNA TGTGCCAGCAGTGAAGGCGGGGCCAAAAACATTCAGTACTTC. Its protein is CASSEGGAKNIQYF.

Of note for this clone: The same CDR3 is also encoded by other DNA sequences in this sample. The gene calls are TRBV29-1 and TRBJ2-7, with TRBD1 matching 10 bases. The CDR3 consists of 12 residues. Germline trimming cut 4 bases from V and 4 bases from J; bases unmatched to any gene: 1. Germline values: CDR1 SQVTM, CDR2 ANQGSEA. The CDR3 sequence: CSVGDRGYEQYF. The CDR3 nucleotides are TGCAGCGTTGGGGACAGGGGTTACGAGCAGTACTTC.

This clone was picked up one time. This sequence joins TRBV7-8 and TRBJ2-7; weak D call: TRBD2 (5 bases). Trimming removed 2 bases at V and 3 bases at J, with 17 bases between. The CDR3 contains 16 residues. Germline CDR1 is SGHVS and CDR2 is FQNEAQ. DNA for the CDR3: TGTGCCAGCAGCTTACTCGGAGGCAGTACCAACTACGAGCAGTACTTC. Translation gives CASSLLGGSTNYEQYF.

V gene TRBV6-5 combines with J gene TRBJ2-7; 8 bases are shared with TRBD1. Per germline, CDR1 MNHEY and CDR2 SVGAGI. This CDR3 comprises 13 residues. V lost 8 bases to trimming and J lost 3 bases; unmatched junction nucleotides: 6. This chain's CDR3 is CASGRTGNYEQYF. The DNA for the CDR3 is TGTGCCAGCGGCAGGACAGGGAACTACGAGCAGTACTTC.

This clone was observed a few times. The gene calls are TRBV6-6 and TRBJ1-3; a weak D match, TRBD1 (5 bases). In germline, CDR1 is MNHNY, CDR2 SVGAGI (reference sequence). This CDR3 region has 14 residues. With 8 bases removed from V and 4 bases from J, the gap between germline ends came to 15 bases. The CDR3 region has the DNA TGTGCCAGCCGCAGGGAGGAAGGGGGAAACACCATATATTTT. Protein product: CASRREEGGNTIYF.